Sequencing of this T cell receptor (beta chain) was carried out in a study of cytomegalovirus exposure and HLA in healthy donors. The PCR ran on 60 Vbeta and 13 Jbeta primers. Profiling relied on immunoSEQ multiplex PCR, and the TCRdb table lists in-frame clones only, not all of them. The table records some 200,000 clones, around 82% of them present only once. V lost 4 bases, J lost 0 bases, and 17 bases lay in between. This CDR3 has 16 residues. In germline, CDR1 is SGHNT, CDR2 YYREEE (reference sequence). Study-level results: TCR beta sequences reportedly predicted most subjects' HLA-A and HLA-B alleles accurately. Later work associated 16,951 TCR beta sequences with HLA alleles at 0.05 false discovery rate.

Remarks on this clone: The antigen is unknown.

Sequenced sample: PBMCs. The chain is built from TRBV5-4 and TRBJ2-7, with D tentatively TRBD2 (6 bases). This sequence originates from a woman in her twenties or thirties in good health and CMV-seronegative. The CDR3 reads CASSPSPGGASYEQYF. The CDR3 DNA sequence: TGTGCCAGCAGCCCTAGCCCGGGCGGGGCCTCCTACGAGCAGTACTTC.